This TCR beta chain was sequenced in a study of T cells after posttransplantation cyclophosphamide (TCRdb year 2016). Concerning the study at large: Using TRB sequencing, the study followed how the T cell repertoire rebuilt after myeloablative bone marrow transplantation with posttransplantation cyclophosphamide given as GVHD prophylaxis. Antigen receptor sequencing covered samples from some 35 PTCy-treated patients and 16 of their related bone marrow donors. TRB sequencing was performed on blood from all 34 PTCy patients with 1-year posttransplant specimens. TRB sequencing was also done on up to 3 additional blood samples from 2 to 5.2 years after transplant in 3 patients, and on pretransplant blood from a handful of patients. Because TRA and TRB clonality correlated tightly in 9 samples, the subsequent TCR analyses were limited to TRB only. Public TRB sequences were queried against a database of over 3,600 sequences associated with responses to pathogens, tumor antigens, self-antigens and alloantigens. The investigation overall reported the following: Donor-recipient similarity was low at 1-2 months but rose over the first year, and later blood repertoires were often dominated by donor CD8+ memory clones. The TRB repertoires of T cells infiltrating skin or the GI tract showed only limited overlap with the TRB repertoires found in blood. Across 40 to 55 patients, TRB clonality was highly associated with recipient CMV seropositivity and CMV reactivation, and PTCy diversity was similar to diversity in CNI/methotrexate controls.

Genomic DNA was used for TRB sequencing, which was performed with the immunoSEQ assay at survey resolution or with the hsTCRB kit. As for the authors' bioinformatics: Initial read processing used immunoSEQ software, and repertoire analyses used the LymphoSeq R package. For each TRB dataset, clonality was calculated as 1 minus normalized Shannon entropy, and the Gini coefficient was computed as well. To infer phenotypes in unsorted samples, TRB sequences from sorted subsets of the recipient or donor were mapped onto the unsorted samples of the same recipient. TCRdb mirrors the immuneACCESS table, restricted to in-frame sequences. Some clones are absent from its copies; in checked studies, under half trace to an unresolved V gene, and the reason for the others is unknown. Clone size and V and J calls were adopted from that table, with D and trimming inferred from the DNA. For this sample there are more than 12,000 clones; about four fifths appear just once. The ten most abundant clones make up under 1.5% of the sample.

As regards this clone: Its target antigen remains unknown. Base quality data are lacking; no much larger clone is found one base away.

Related bone marrow donors provided peripheral blood samples on the day of marrow donation. Peripheral blood and bone marrow mononuclear cells were isolated by Ficoll-Hypaque density centrifugation and cryopreserved. CD4+ and CD8+ T cells, including naive and memory subsets, were sorted by FACS using a FACSAria II. The germline V and J ends show losses of 4 bases and 7 bases respectively, and no gene match explains 10 bases of the junction. CDR1 and CDR2, looked up from the germline V gene, are MDHEN and SYDVKM. CDR3 length: 16 amino acids, cysteine to phenylalanine. The DNA shown is the 48-base CDR3, in frame from base 1.

Recombination joined TRBV28 with TRBJ1-4; 9 middle bases align to TRBD1. The sequence was obtained from a man aged 50 to 59. Sequencing was done on a sample of memory CD4+ T cells sorted from PBMCs. In nucleotide form, the sequence is TGTGCCAGCAGTTCATACAGGACAGGGGATGGTGAAAAACTGTTTTTT. It is translated as CASSSYRTGDGEKLFF.